This T cell receptor (beta chain) emerged from a study of cytotoxic CD8 clonotypes in ibrutinib-treated CLL. Across the study: Response sampling occurred after a median approximately 12 months of treatment (range 6 to 36).

Details on this clone: The antigen is unknown.

Study conclusions and caveats: The study sampled sustained-remission and progressing patients at different times. Exceeding age-matched healthy donors, baseline clonality also tracked the counts of circulating CD8+ T cells.

From cryopreserved PBMCs came around 2 micrograms of genomic DNA used for TCR beta libraries. Trimming removed 4 bases at V and 1 base at J, with 11 bases between. The CDR3 spans 14 residues. Germline V gene lookup returns CDR1 LNHDA and CDR2 SQIVND (reference sequence). Method: immunoSEQ multiplex PCR; TCRdb's copy keeps in-frame clones and lacks some. The sample yields fewer than 55,000 clones, about 50% seen once. This chain links TRBV19 with TRBJ2-7; possible D gene TRBD1, 6 bases. This TCR was recovered from a human donor with chronic lymphocytic leukemia. Sequenced material: PBMCs, taken after 24 months of ibrutinib treatment. This CDR3 is CASSNHRVSYEQYF. Written as DNA, the CDR3 is TGTGCCAGTAGTAATCACAGGGTTTCCTACGAGCAGTACTTC.